This T cell receptor (beta chain) came from a study of CD8 T cells in ankylosing spondylitis. Study-level findings and limits: Characteristic, it appeared, of ankylosing spondylitis blood was a TCR beta motif of fewer than 10 highly homologous variants.

With molecular barcodes, quantitative 5'-RACE was used to make the TCR beta libraries. TCRdb ran MiXCR on the 5' RACE reads and lists one entry per CDR3 protein. The repertoire holds roughly 400,000 distinct CDR3 sequences, about a fifth seen once, with roughly 16% in the top ten. CDR3 length: 15 residues. Germline values: CDR1 SGHTA, CDR2 FQGNSA. V was clipped by 0 bases and J by 7 bases, with 15 bases between them. Comment on this clonotype: What it recognizes is unknown.

This sequence originates from a male donor with ankylosing spondylitis. The chain has TRBV7-2 and TRBJ1-2; D may be TRBD1 (6 bases). Material for sequencing was blood, either unsorted or a sorted T cell fraction (not recorded which). As DNA, the CDR3 is TGTGCCAGCAGCTTAGCAGAAGGACAGCCCCTTGGCTACACCTTC. Translation gives CASSLAEGQPLGYTF.